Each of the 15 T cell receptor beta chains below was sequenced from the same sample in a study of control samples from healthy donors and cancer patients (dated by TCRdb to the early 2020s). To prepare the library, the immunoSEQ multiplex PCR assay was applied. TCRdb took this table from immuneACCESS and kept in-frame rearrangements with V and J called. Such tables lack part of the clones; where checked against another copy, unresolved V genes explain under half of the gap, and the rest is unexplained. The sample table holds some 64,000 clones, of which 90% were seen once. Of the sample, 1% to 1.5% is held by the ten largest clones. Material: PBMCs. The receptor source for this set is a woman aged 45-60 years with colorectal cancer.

CDR3: CASSRGTTEAFF. In DNA form, the CDR3 reads TGTGCCAGCTCACGAGGGACCACTGAAGCTTTCTTT. The chain joins TRBV18 to TRBJ1-1; tentative D call: TRBD1 (5 bases). CDR3 length: 12 residues. Germline loops: CDR1 KGHSH, CDR2 LQKENI. The ends were cut back, 4 bases at V and 4 bases at J, with 7 bases in the middle.

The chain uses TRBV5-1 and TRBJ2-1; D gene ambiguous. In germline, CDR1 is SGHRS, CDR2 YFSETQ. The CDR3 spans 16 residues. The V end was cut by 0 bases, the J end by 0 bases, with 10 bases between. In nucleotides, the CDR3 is TGCGCCAGCAGCTTGGATCCCACGAGCTCCTACAATGAGCAGTTCTTC. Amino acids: CASSLDPTSSYNEQFF.

CDR3 amino acids: CASRSGTAIGYGYTF. CDR3 nucleotide sequence: TGTGCCAGCAGGTCCGGGACAGCTATTGGCTATGGCTACACCTTC. The chain employs TRBV2 and TRBJ1-2; 7 nucleotides agree with TRBD1. The germline V gene encodes CDR1 SNHLY and CDR2 FYNNEI. The V segment lost 6 bases and the J segment 4 bases; nucleotides outside the gene matches: 11. The CDR3 covers 15 residues.

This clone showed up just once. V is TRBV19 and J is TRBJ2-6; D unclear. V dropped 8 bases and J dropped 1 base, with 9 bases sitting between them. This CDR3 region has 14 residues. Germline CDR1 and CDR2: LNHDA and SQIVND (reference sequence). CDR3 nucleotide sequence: TGTGCCAGTGGATTACGGTCTGGGGCCAACGTCCTGACTTTC. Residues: CASGLRSGANVLTF.

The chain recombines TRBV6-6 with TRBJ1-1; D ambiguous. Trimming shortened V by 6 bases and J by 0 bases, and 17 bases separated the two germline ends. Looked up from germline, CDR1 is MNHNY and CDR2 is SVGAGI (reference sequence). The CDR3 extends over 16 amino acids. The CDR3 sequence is CASRRKGMSMNTEAFF. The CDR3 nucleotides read TGTGCCAGCAGACGAAAGGGCATGTCGATGAACACTGAAGCTTTCTTT.

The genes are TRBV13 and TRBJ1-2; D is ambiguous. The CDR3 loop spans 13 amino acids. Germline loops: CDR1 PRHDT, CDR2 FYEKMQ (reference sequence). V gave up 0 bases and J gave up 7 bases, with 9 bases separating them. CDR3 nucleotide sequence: TGTGCCAGCAGCTTAGGACGGATTGCTGGCTACACCTTC. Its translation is CASSLGRIAGYTF.

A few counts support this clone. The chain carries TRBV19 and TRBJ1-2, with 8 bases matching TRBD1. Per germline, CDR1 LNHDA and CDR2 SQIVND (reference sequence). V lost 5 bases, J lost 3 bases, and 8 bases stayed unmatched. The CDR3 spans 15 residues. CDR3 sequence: CASSPLAGGDYGYTF. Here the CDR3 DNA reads TGTGCCAGTAGTCCGCTCGCAGGGGGCGACTATGGCTACACCTTC.

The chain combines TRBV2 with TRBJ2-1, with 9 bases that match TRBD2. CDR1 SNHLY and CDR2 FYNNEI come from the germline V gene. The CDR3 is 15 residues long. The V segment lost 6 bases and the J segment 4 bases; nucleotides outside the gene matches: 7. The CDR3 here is CASSAGLAAYNEQFF. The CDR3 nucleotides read TGTGCCAGCAGCGCGGGACTAGCTGCGTACAATGAGCAGTTCTTC.

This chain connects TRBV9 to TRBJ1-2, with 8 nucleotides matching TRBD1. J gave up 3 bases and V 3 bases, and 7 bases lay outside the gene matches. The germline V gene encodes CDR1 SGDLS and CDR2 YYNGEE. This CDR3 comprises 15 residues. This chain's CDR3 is CASSGNRGKHYGYTF. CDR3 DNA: TGTGCCAGCAGCGGAAACAGGGGGAAACACTATGGCTACACCTTC.

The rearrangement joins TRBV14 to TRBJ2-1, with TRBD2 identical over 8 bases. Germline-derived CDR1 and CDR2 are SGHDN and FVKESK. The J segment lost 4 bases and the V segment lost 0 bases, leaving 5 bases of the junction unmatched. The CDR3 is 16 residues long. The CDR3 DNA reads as TGTGCCAGCAGCCAAGATTACGCGGGGGGTTACAATGAGCAGTTCTTC. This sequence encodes CASSQDYAGGYNEQFF. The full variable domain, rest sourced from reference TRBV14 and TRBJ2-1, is EAGVTQFPSHSVIEKGQTVTLRCDPISGHDNLYWYRRVMGKEIKFLLHFVKESKQDESGMPNNRFLAERTGGTYSTLKVQPAELEDSGVYFCASSQDYAGGYNEQFFGPGTRLTVL.

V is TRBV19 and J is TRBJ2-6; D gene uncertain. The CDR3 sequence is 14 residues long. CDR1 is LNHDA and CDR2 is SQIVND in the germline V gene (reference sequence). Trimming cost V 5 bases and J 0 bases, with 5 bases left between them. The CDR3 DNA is TGTGCCAGTAGTCAATACTCTGGGGCCAACGTCCTGACTTTC. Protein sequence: CASSQYSGANVLTF.

The CDR3 DNA reads as TGTGCCAGTAGTCACGGCTCTGGGGCCAACGTCCTGACTTTC. As protein: CASSHGSGANVLTF. The chain couples TRBV19 to TRBJ2-6; D gene uncertain. There are 14 residues in the CDR3. The germline gives CDR1 LNHDA, CDR2 SQIVND (reference sequence). Trimming removed 5 bases from V and 0 bases from J, with 5 bases in between.

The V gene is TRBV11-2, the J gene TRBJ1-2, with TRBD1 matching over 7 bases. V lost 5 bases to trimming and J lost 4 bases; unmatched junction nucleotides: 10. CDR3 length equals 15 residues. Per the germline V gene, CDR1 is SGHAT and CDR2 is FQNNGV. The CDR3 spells CASSVGTGEGYGYTF. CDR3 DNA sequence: TGTGCCAGCAGCGTAGGAACAGGGGAGGGCTATGGCTACACCTTC.

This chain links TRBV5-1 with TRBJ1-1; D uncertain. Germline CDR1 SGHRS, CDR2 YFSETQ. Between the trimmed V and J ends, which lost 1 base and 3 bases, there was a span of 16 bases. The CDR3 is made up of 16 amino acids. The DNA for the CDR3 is TGCGCCAGCAGCTTGAGTGCCAGCCTTCGGGACACTGAAGCTTTCTTT. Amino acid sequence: CASSLSASLRDTEAFF. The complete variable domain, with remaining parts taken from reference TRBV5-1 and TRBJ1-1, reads KAGVTQTPRYLIKTRGQQVTLSCSPISGHRSVSWYQQTPGQGLQFLFEYFSETQRNKGNFPGRFSGRQFSNSRSEMNVSTLELGDSALYLCASSLSASLRDTEAFFGQGTRLTVV.

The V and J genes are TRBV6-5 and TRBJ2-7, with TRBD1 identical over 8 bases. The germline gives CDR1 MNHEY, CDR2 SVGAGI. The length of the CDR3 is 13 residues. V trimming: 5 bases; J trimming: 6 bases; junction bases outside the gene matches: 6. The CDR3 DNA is TGTGCCAGCAGTACCGACAGGGGCGGCGAGCAGTACTTC. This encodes CASSTDRGGEQYF.